This T cell receptor (beta chain) is from a study of cytomegalovirus exposure and HLA in healthy donors. Note on this clone: Its ends do not fully match the called genes, so a read error is possible.

The PCR was carried out with 60 Vbeta primers and 13 Jbeta primers. Some clones are missing from TCRdb's copy, which holds only in-frame ones; the method was immunoSEQ multiplex PCR. The sample contains 150,000 or so clones, around four fifths of which appear only once. At sampling all donors were nominally healthy, likely with unrecorded immune exposures. There are 13 residues in the CDR3. Germline V gene sequence: CDR1 SGHNT, CDR2 YYREEE (reference sequence). Specimen: PBMCs. This clonotype originated in a woman aged 40 to 50 in good health and CMV-seronegative. This chain links TRBV5-4 with TRBJ1-2; D may be TRBD1 (6 bases). In nucleotides, the CDR3 is TGTGCCAGCACCTTGACAGGACCCTATGGCTACACCTTC. This encodes CASTLTGPYGYTF.